One and the same sample provided the 10 T cell receptor beta chains below, sequenced in a study of T cells in Graves' hyperthyroidism and ophthalmopathy. It was RNA transcripts that yielded the amplified TCR beta CDR3 regions. The TCR CDR3 was amplified in a first-round RT-PCR using the HTBI primer set. MiXCR, applied by TCRdb to the multiplex PCR reads, yields one record per CDR3 protein. This repertoire shows roughly 500,000 distinct CDR3 sequences, 46% found once; its top ten account for around a fifth. Sequencing used peripheral blood or thyroid tissue (not recorded which). These receptors were obtained from an adult woman with Graves' disease, either hyperthyroidism or ophthalmopathy (not recorded which).

This chain uses TRBV6-4 with TRBJ2-5; D might be TRBD1 or TRBD2, each matching 5 bases. With 11 bases removed from V and 1 base from J, the gap between germline ends came to 17 bases. CDR1 and CDR2 (germline): MRHNA, SNTAGT. CDR3 length: 14 residues. In DNA, the CDR3 is TGTGCCGCCTCCCCCTTTGGGGGCCAAGAGACCCAGTACTTC. As protein: CAASPFGGQETQYF.

In this sample, this clonotype turned up a few times. The conserved phenylalanine or tryptophan normally closing the CDR3 is absent here, so this likely arose from a read error. No DNA is shown, since the ends of the CDR3 on it are uncertain; the CDR3 is the one TCRdb lists. J is TRBJ2-7 and V is TRBV15. The CDR3 comprises 11 residues, both ends counted. Germline V lookup: CDR1 LNHNV, CDR2 YYDKDF (reference sequence). The CDR3 protein is CATSRDTGIYT.

V usage is TRBV20-1 and J usage is TRBJ1-4, with D hard to call. The CDR3 is made up of 12 amino acids. CDR1 is DFQATT, CDR2 SNEGSKA, per germline (reference sequence). V was clipped by 4 bases and J by 5 bases, with 8 bases between them. The CDR3 protein is CSAISRNEKLFF. In nucleotides, the CDR3 is TGCAGTGCTATTTCCCGAAATGAAAAACTGTTTTTT.

The chain combines TRBV20-1 with TRBJ1-2; 9 bases match TRBD1. CDR1 DFQATT and CDR2 SNEGSKA come from the germline V gene (reference sequence). CDR3 length: 14 residues. V lost 4 bases to trimming and J lost 4 bases; unmatched junction nucleotides: 7. The CDR3 reads CSATRPGQGYGYTF. The CDR3 coding sequence is TGCAGTGCTACCAGACCGGGACAGGGCTATGGCTACACCTTC.

This clonotype was seen repeatedly, ten times or more. The V gene is TRBV4-1, the J gene TRBJ1-1; D is undetermined. The CDR3 sequence is 17 residues long. The germline CDR1 and CDR2 sequences are MGHRA and YSYEKL. V gave up 0 bases and J gave up 0 bases, with 14 bases separating them. CDR3 DNA sequence: TGCGCCAGCAGCCAAGATTTGGGGAGGTTTATGAACACTGAAGCTTTCTTT. It codes for CASSQDLGRFMNTEAFF.

The V and J genes are TRBV5-1 and TRBJ1-2, with a tentative D call TRBD1 (5 bases). Germline CDR1 reads SGHRS; CDR2 reads YFSETQ. The ends were cut back, 4 bases at V and 2 bases at J, with 12 bases in the middle. The CDR3 spans 14 residues. DNA for the CDR3: TGCGCCAGCAGCGTGACGACAGACAACTATGGCTACACCTTC. Its translation: CASSVTTDNYGYTF.

This clonotype was seen a handful of times. The chain carries TRBV29-1 and TRBJ2-7; 9 nucleotides agree with TRBD1. This CDR3 spans 13 amino acids. Germline lookup yields CDR1 SQVTM and CDR2 ANQGSEA. The V gene end was trimmed by 6 bases and the J gene end by 2 bases; junction bases not matched to a gene: 5. CDR3 amino acids: CSVEGTGTYEQYF. CDR3 nucleotides: TGCAGCGTGGAGGGGACAGGGACCTACGAGCAGTACTTC.

This clonotype was found many times. The rearrangement links TRBV15 to TRBJ1-6; tentatively, D is TRBD1 (6 bases). Germline V lookup: CDR1 LNHNV, CDR2 YYDKDF (reference sequence). The CDR3 is made up of 14 amino acids. V shed 5 bases and J shed 7 bases, with 12 bases lying between them. The CDR3 DNA is TGTGCCACCAGCCGGGGAGGGGGGAATTCACCCCTCCACTTT. Translation gives CATSRGGGNSPLHF.

This clonotype was detected a few times. One junction end does not reproduce the germline sequence, and a read error may be involved. The chain recombines TRBV6-1 with TRBJ1-2; D uncertain. The CDR3 runs to 15 residues. The germline gives CDR1 MNHNS, CDR2 SASEGT. This chain's CDR3 is CASSESGSGSNGYTF. Here the CDR3 DNA reads TGCGCCAGCAGTGAGAGCGGGTCCGGCTCAAATGGCTACACCTTC.

As regards this clonotype: Germline and junction disagree at one end, which may indicate a read error. The CDR3 nucleotides are TGTACCAGCAGCCCGGACAGCACTGAAGCTTCCTTT. Residues: CTSSPDSTEASF. The chain couples TRBV11-2 to TRBJ1-1, with TRBD1 as a possible D gene (6 bases). This CDR3 is 12 amino acids long. Per the germline V gene, CDR1 is SGHAT and CDR2 is FQNNGV.